This T cell receptor beta chain was identified during a study of cytomegalovirus exposure and HLA in healthy donors. General observations from the study: One later analysis, an examination of the 90 to 150 validation repertoires, found that first-cohort TCR clusters tended to co-occur in them. Cytomegalovirus-associated status was assigned to approximately 160 TCR beta chains.

Profiling relied on immunoSEQ multiplex PCR, and the TCRdb table lists in-frame clones only, not all of them. The sample shows approximately 200,000 clones, roughly 84% of them seen only once. This clone was seen more than once but under ten times. Its antigen remains unidentified. The CDR3 is 13 amino acids. V was pared by 2 bases and J by 3 bases, with 9 bases between. Germline V gene data show CDR1 as SGHRS and CDR2 as YFSETQ. This receptor was identified in a woman aged 25 to 39 in good health and CMV-seropositive. The V call is TRBV5-1, the J call TRBJ2-7; TRBD2 is a possible D gene (5 bases). Sequenced input: PBMCs. The CDR3 protein is CASSFEGSYEQYF. CDR3 coding DNA: TGCGCCAGCAGCTTTGAGGGTAGCTACGAGCAGTACTTC.